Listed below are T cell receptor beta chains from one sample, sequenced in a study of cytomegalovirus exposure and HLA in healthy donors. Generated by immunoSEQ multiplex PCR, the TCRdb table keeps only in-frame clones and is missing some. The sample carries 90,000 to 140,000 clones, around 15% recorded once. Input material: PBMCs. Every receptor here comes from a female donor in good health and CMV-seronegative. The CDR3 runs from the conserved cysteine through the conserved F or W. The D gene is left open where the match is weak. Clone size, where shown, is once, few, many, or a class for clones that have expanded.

CAWRDRDTSSTGELFF,TGTGCCTGGAGGGACAGGGACACCTCGAGCACCGGGGAGCTGTTTTTT,TRBD1,TRBV30,-,TRBJ2-2
CASSLATVGFSPLHF,TGTGCCAGCAGCTTAGCGACAGTTGGATTTTCACCCCTCCACTTT,-,TRBV7-9,-,TRBJ1-6
CAISWAGHNSPLHF,TGTGCCATCAGCTGGGCTGGACATAACTCACCCCTCCACTTT,-,TRBV10-3,-,TRBJ1-6
CATDNLYYEQYF,TGCGCCACCGATAACCTATACTACGAGCAGTACTTC,-,TRBV10-1,few,TRBJ2-7
CASSQGQGHSTDTQYF,TGTGCCAGCAGCCAAGGGCAAGGACACAGCACAGATACGCAGTATTTT,-,TRBV4-2,few,TRBJ2-3
CASSPYGVSYEQYF,TGTGCCAGCAGCCCCTACGGGGTCTCCTACGAGCAGTACTTC,-,TRBV7-2,-,TRBJ2-7
CASSTGGRGTYEQYF,TGTGCCAGCAGCACAGGGGGGCGGGGAACCTACGAGCAGTACTTC,TRBD1,TRBV7-2,-,TRBJ2-7
CAGEQGPFSGANVLTF,TGTGCCGGAGAACAGGGGCCATTCTCTGGGGCCAACGTCCTGACTTTC,TRBD1,TRBV7-9,-,TRBJ2-6
CASSPGQFNYGYTF,TGTGCCAGCAGCCCCGGACAGTTTAACTATGGCTACACCTTC,-,TRBV5-6,few,TRBJ1-2
CASSPNSGGARNEQFF,TGCGCCAGCAGCCCAAATAGCGGGGGGGCTCGGAATGAGCAGTTCTTC,TRBD2,TRBV5-1,once,TRBJ2-1
CASSLGRDRITDTQYF,TGTGCCAGCAGCTTAGGCCGGGACAGGATCACAGATACGCAGTATTTT,TRBD1,TRBV11-3,few,TRBJ2-3
CASSVRPQAGELFF,TGTGCCAGCAGCGTAAGGCCCCAGGCCGGGGAGCTGTTTTTT,-,TRBV9,-,TRBJ2-2
CASSRTGGPNEKLFF,TGTGCCAGCAGCCGAACAGGGGGCCCTAATGAAAAACTGTTTTTT,TRBD1,TRBV7-8,-,TRBJ1-4
CASRSQYSYNEQFF,TGTGCCAGTAGGTCACAGTACTCCTACAATGAGCAGTTCTTC,-,TRBV19,-,TRBJ2-1